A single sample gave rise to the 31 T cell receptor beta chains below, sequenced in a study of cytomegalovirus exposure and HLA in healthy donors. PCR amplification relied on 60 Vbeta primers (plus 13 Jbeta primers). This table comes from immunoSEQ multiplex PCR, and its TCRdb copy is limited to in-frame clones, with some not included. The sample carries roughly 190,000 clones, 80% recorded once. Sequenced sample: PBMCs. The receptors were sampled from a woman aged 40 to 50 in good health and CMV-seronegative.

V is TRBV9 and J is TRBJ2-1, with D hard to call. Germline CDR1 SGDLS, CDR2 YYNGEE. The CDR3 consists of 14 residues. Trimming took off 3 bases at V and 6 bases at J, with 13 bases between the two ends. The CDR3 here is CASSGPTPGNEQFF. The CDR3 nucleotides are TGTGCCAGCAGCGGCCCCACCCCCGGCAATGAGCAGTTCTTC.

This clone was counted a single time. CDR3 residues: CASSDLVSSYEQYF. The CDR3 region has the DNA TGTGCCAGCAGTGACTTGGTTAGCTCCTACGAGCAGTACTTC. The chain is built from TRBV6-1 and TRBJ2-7; no definite D call. With 3 bases removed from V and 0 bases from J, the gap between germline ends came to 9 bases. The germline gives CDR1 MNHNS, CDR2 SASEGT. The length of the CDR3 is 14 residues.

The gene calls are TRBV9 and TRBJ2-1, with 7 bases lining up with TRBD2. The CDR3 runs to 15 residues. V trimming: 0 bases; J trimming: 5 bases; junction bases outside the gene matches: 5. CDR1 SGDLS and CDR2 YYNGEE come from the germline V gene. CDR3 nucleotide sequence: TGTGCCAGCAGCGTAGCTGGCGGGAGCCACAATGAGCAGTTCTTC. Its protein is CASSVAGGSHNEQFF.

The CDR3 loop reads CASSADSYTDTQYF. The CDR3 DNA reads TGTGCCAGCTCAGCGGACAGTTACACAGATACGCAGTATTTT. The chain uses TRBV18 and TRBJ2-3; D possibly corresponds to TRBD1 (6 bases). Trimming cost V 5 bases and J 2 bases, with 11 bases left between them. Germline-derived CDR1 and CDR2 are KGHSH and LQKENI. CDR3 length: 14 amino acids.

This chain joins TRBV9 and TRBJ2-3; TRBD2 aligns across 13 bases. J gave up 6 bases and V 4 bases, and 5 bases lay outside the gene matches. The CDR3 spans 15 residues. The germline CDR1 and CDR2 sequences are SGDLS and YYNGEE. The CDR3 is CASSSRTSGSDTQYF. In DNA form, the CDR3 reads TGTGCCAGCAGCAGTCGGACTAGCGGGAGTGATACGCAGTATTTT. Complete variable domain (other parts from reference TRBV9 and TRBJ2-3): DSGVTQTPKHLITATGQRVTLRCSPRSGDLSVYWYQQSLDQGLQFLIQYYNGEERAKGNILERFSAQQFPDLHSELNLSSLELGDSALYFCASSSRTSGSDTQYFGPGTRLTVL.

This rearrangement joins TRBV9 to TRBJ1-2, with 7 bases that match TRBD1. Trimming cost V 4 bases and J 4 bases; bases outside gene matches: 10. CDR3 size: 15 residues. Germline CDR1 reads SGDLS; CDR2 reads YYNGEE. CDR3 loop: CASSHSGTDIYGYTF. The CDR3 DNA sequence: TGTGCCAGCAGCCATTCGGGGACAGACATCTATGGCTACACCTTC.

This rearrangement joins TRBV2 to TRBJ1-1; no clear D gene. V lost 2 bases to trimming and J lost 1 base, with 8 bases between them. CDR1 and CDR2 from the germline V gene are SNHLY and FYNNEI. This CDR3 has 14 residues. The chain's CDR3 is CASSEFGGNTEAFF. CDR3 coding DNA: TGTGCCAGCAGTGAATTCGGCGGGAACACTGAAGCTTTCTTT.

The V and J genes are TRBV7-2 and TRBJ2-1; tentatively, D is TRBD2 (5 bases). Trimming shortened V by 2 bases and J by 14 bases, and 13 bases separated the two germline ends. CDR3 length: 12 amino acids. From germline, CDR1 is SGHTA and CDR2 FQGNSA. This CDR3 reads CASSLRLASKFF. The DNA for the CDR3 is TGTGCCAGCAGCTTAAGGCTAGCATCGAAGTTCTTC. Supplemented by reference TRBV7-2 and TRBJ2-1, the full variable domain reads GAGVSQSPSNKVTEKGKDVELRCDPISGHTALYWYRQSLGQGLEFLIYFQGNSAPDKSGLPSDRFSAERTGGSVSTLTIQRTQQEDSAVYLCASSLRLASKFFGPGTRLTVL.

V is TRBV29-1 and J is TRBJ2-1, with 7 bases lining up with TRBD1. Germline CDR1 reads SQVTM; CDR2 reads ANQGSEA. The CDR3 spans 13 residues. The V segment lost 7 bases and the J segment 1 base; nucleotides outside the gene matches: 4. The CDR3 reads CSGQGNSYNEQFF. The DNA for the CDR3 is TGCAGCGGACAGGGTAATTCCTACAATGAGCAGTTCTTC.

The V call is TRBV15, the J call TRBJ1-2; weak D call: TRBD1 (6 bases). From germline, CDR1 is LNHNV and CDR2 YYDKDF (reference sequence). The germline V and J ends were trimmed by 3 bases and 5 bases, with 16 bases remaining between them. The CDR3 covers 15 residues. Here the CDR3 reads CATSSGTPVGYGYTF. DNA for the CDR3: TGTGCCACCAGCAGCGGGACACCCGTGGGATATGGCTACACCTTC.

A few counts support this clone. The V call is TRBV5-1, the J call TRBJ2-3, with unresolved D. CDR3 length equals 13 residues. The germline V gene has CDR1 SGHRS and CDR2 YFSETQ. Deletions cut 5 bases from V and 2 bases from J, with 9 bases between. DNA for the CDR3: TGCGCCAGCAGTATCCGTATCACAGATACGCAGTATTTT. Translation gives CASSIRITDTQYF.

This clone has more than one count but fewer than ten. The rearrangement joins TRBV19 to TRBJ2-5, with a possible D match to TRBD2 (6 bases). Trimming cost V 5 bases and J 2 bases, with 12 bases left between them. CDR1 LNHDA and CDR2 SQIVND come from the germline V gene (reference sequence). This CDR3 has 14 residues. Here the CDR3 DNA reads TGTGCCAGTAGTCGGGCGGGGTTTCAAGAGACCCAGTACTTC. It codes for CASSRAGFQETQYF.

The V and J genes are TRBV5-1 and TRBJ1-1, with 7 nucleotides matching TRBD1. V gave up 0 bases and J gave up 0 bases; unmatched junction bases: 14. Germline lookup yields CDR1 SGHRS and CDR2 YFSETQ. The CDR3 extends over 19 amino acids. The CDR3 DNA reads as TGCGCCAGCAGCTTGGTAGGCAGGGGGAATTGGGGGATGAACACTGAAGCTTTCTTT. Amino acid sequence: CASSLVGRGNWGMNTEAFF.

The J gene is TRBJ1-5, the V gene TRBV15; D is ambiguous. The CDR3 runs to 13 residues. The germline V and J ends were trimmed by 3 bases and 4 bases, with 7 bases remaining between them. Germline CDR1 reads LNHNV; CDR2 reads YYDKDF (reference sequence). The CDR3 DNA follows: TGTGCCACCAGCAGGGAACTAAATCAGCCCCAGCATTTT. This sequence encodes CATSRELNQPQHF.

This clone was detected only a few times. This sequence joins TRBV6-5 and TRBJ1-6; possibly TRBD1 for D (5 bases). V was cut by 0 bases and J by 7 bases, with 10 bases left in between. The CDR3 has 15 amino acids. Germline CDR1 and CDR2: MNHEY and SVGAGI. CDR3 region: CASSYSIRGNSPLHF. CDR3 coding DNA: TGTGCCAGCAGTTACTCGATCCGGGGGAATTCACCCCTCCACTTT.

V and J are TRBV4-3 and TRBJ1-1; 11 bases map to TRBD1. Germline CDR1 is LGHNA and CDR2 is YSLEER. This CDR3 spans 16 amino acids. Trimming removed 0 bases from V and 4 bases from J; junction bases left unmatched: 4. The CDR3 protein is CASSQDGTGGRTEAFF. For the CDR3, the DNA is TGCGCCAGCAGCCAAGATGGGACAGGGGGTCGCACTGAAGCTTTCTTT.

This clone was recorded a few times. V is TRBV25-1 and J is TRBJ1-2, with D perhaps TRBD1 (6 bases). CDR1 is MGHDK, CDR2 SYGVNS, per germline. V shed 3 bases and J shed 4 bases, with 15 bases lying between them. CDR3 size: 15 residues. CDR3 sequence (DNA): TGTGCCAGCAGTGACCAGACAGGCGCCCGCTATGGCTACACCTTC. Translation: CASSDQTGARYGYTF.

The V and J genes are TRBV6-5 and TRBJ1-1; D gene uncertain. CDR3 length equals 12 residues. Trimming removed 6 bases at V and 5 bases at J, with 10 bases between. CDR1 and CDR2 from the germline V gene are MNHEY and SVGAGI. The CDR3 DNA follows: TGTGCCAGCAGCACGGAGGGAACTGAAGCTTTCTTT. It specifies CASSTEGTEAFF.

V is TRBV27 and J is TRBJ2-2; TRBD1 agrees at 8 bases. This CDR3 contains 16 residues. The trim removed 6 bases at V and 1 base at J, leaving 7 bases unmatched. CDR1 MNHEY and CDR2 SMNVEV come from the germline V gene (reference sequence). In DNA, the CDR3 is TGTGCCAGCAGCCGAGGACAGGGCAGGAACACCGGGGAGCTGTTTTTT. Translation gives CASSRGQGRNTGELFF.

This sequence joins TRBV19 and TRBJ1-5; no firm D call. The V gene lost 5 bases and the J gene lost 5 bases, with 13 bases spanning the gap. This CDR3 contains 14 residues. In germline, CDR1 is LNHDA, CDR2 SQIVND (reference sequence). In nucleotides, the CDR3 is TGTGCCAGTAGTCTCGGGAACCTCGATCAGCCCCAGCATTTT. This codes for CASSLGNLDQPQHF.

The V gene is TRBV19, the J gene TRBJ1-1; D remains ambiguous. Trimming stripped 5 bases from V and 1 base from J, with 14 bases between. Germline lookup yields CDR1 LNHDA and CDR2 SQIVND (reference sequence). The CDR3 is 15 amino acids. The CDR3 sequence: CASSPTWAANTEAFF. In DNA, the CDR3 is TGTGCCAGTAGTCCCACTTGGGCAGCGAACACTGAAGCTTTCTTT. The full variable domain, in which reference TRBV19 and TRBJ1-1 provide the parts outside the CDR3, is DGGITQSPKYLFRKEGQNVTLSCEQNLNHDAMYWYRQDPGQGLRLIYYSQIVNDFQKGDIAEGYSVSREKKESFPLTVTSAQKNPTAFYLCASSPTWAANTEAFFGQGTRLTVV.

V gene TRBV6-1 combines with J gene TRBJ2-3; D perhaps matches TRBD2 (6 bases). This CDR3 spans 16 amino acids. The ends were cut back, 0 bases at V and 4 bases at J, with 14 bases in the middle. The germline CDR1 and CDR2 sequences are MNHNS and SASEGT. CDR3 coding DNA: TGTGCCAGCAGTGAAGCTTGGGACTCTGCCGCAGATACGCAGTATTTT. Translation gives CASSEAWDSAADTQYF.

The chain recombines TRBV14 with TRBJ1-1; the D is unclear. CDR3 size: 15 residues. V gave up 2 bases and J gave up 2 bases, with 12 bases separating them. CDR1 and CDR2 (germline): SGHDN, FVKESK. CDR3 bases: TGTGCCAGCAGCCAACTTGGTTACTCCAACACTGAAGCTTTCTTT. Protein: CASSQLGYSNTEAFF. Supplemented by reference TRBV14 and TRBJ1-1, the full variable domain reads EAGVTQFPSHSVIEKGQTVTLRCDPISGHDNLYWYRRVMGKEIKFLLHFVKESKQDESGMPNNRFLAERTGGTYSTLKVQPAELEDSGVYFCASSQLGYSNTEAFFGQGTRLTVV.

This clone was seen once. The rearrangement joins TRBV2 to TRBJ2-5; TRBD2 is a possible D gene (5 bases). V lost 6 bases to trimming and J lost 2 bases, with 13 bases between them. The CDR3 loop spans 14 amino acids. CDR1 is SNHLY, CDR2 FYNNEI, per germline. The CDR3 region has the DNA TGTGCCAGCAGGTCCCCAGCGGTACAAGAGACCCAGTACTTC. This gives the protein CASRSPAVQETQYF.

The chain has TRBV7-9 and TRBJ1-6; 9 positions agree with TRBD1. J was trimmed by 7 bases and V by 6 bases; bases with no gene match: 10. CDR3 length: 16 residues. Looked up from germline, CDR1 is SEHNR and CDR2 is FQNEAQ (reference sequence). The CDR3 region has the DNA TGTGCCAGCAGAGAACCAAGGGGGACAGGGAATTCACCCCTCCACTTT. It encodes CASREPRGTGNSPLHF.

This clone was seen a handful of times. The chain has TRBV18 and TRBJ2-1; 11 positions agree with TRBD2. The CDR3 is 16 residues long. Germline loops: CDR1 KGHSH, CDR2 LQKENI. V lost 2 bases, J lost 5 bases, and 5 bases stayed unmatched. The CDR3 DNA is TGTGCCAGCTCACCAGAGGGACTAGCGGTAAACAATGAGCAGTTCTTC. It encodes CASSPEGLAVNNEQFF. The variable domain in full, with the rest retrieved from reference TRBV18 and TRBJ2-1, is NAGVMQNPRHLVRRRGQEARLRCSPMKGHSHVYWYRQLPEEGLKFMVYLQKENIIDESGMPKERFSAEFPKEGPSILRIQQVVRGDSAAYFCASSPEGLAVNNEQFFGPGTRLTVL.

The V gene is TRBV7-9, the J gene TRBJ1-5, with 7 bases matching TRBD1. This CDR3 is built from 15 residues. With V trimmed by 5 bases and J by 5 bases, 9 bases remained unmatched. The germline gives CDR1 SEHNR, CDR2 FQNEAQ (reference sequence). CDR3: CASSLRQGGDQPQHF. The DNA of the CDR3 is TGTGCCAGCAGCCTAAGACAGGGAGGTGATCAGCCCCAGCATTTT.

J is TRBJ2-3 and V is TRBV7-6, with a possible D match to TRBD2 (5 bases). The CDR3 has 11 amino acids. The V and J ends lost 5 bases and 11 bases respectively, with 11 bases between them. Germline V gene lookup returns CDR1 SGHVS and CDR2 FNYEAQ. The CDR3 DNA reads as TGTGCCAGCAGCACGGACTTCAGGCAGTATTTT. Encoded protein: CASSTDFRQYF.

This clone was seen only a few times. The DNA for the CDR3 is TGTGCCAGCAGCCCACAGGGACTAGCGGGAGTTCTGCAGTACGTC. Amino acids: CASSPQGLAGVLQYV. The V call is TRBV7-8, the J call TRBJ2-7; 14 positions agree with TRBD2. Trimming took 5 bases from V and 9 from J; bases not matched to a gene: 9. The CDR3 is made up of 15 amino acids. Looked up from germline, CDR1 is SGHVS and CDR2 is FQNEAQ.

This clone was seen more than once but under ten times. The CDR3 nucleotides read TGTGCCAGCAGGATGGCTAGCGGGGCTAATGAGCAGTTCTTC. This translates into CASRMASGANEQFF. This chain joins TRBV7-9 and TRBJ2-1, with 9 bases fitting TRBD2. The V and J ends lost 6 bases and 7 bases, in that order; junction bases with no gene match: 7. Germline V gene lookup returns CDR1 SEHNR and CDR2 FQNEAQ (reference sequence). CDR3 length: 14 amino acids.

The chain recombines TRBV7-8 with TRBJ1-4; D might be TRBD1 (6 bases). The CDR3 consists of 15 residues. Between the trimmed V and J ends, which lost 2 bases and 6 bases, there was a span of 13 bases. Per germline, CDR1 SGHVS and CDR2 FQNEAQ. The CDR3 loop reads CASSLRGGEYEKLFF. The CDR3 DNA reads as TGTGCCAGCAGCTTAAGGGGGGGGGAGTATGAAAAACTGTTTTTT.